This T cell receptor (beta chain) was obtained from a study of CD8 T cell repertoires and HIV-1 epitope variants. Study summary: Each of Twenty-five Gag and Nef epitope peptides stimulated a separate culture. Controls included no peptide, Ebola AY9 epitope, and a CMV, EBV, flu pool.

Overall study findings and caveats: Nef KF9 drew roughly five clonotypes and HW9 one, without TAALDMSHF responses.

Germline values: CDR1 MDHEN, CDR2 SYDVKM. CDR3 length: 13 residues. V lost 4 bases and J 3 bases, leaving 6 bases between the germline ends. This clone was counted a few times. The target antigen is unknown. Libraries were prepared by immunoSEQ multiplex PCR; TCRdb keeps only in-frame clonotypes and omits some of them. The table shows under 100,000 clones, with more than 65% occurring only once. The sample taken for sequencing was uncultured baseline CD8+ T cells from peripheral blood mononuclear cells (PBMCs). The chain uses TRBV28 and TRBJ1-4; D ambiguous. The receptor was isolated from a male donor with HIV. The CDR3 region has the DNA TGTGCCAGCAGTTCGGGCCCTAATGAAAAACTGTTTTTT. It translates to CASSSGPNEKLFF.